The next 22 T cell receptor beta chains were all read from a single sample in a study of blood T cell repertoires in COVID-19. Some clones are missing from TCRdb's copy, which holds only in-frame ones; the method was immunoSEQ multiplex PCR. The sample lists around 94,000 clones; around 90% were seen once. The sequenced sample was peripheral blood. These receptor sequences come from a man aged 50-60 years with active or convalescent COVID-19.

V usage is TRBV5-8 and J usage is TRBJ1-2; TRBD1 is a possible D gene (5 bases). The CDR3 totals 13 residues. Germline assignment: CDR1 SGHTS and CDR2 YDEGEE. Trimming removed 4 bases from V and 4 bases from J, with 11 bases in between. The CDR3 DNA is TGTGCCAGCAGCCAGGGACTCGGCTATGGCTACACCTTC. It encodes CASSQGLGYGYTF.

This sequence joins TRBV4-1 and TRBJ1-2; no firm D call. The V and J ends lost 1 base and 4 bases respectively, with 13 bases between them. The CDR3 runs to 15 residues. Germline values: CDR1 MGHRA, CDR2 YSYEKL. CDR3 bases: TGCGCCAGCAGCCAAGGGCGTACAGTCCTCTATGGCTACACCTTC. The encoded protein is CASSQGRTVLYGYTF.

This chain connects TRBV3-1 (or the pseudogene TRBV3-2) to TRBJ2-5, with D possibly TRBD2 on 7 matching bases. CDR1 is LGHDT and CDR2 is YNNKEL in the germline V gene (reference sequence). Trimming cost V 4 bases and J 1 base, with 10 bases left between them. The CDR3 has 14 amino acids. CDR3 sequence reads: CASSRGGAQETQYF. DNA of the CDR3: TGTGCCAGCAGCCGAGGGGGGGCCCAAGAGACCCAGTACTTC.

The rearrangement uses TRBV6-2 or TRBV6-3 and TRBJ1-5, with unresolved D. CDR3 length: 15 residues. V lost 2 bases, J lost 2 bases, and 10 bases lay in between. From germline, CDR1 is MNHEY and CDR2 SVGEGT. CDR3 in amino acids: CASSYGGSGNQPQHF. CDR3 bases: TGTGCCAGCAGTTACGGAGGGTCTGGCAATCAGCCCCAGCATTTT.

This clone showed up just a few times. The CDR3 protein is CASSIGQGGPQETQYF. The CDR3 DNA is TGTGCCAGCAGCATCGGACAGGGGGGGCCACAAGAGACCCAGTACTTC. The chain combines TRBV5-4 with TRBJ2-5, with TRBD1 matching 10 bases. This CDR3 is 16 amino acids long. Germline CDR1 reads SGHNT; CDR2 reads YYREEE (reference sequence). V was clipped by 4 bases and J by 2 bases; unmatched bases: 8.

CDR3 sequence: CAIWTKGTDTQYF. The CDR3 nucleotides read TGTGCCATATGGACAAAAGGCACAGATACGCAGTATTTT. J is TRBJ2-3 and V is TRBV5-4; D may be TRBD1 (5 bases). V lost 9 bases and J 1 base, leaving 12 bases between the germline ends. CDR3 length equals 13 residues. Germline lookup yields CDR1 SGHNT and CDR2 YYREEE (reference sequence).

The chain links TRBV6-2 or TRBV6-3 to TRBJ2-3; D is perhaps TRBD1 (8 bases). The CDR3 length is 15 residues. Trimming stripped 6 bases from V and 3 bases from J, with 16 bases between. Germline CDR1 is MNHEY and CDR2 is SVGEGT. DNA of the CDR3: TGTGCCAGCAGCTATGACAGGGGAGGGACAGATACGCAGTATTTT. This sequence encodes CASSYDRGGTDTQYF.

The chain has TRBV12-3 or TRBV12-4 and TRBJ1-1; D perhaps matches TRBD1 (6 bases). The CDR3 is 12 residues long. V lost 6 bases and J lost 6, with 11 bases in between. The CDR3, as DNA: TGTGCCAGCAGCTTGGGGACATCTGAAGCTTTCTTT. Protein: CASSLGTSEAFF.

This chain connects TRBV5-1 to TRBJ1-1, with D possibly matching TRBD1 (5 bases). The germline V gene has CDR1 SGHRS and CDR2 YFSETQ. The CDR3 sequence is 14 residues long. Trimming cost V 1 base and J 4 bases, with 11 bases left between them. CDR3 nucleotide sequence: TGCGCCAGCAGCTTGACGGGTAGGGGCACTGAAGCTTTCTTT. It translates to CASSLTGRGTEAFF.

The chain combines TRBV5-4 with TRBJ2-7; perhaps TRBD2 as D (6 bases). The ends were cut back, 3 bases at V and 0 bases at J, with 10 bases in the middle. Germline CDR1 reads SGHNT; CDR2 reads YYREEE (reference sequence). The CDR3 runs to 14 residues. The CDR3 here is CASSWGTLSYEQYF. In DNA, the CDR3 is TGTGCCAGCAGCTGGGGGACTCTCTCCTACGAGCAGTACTTC.

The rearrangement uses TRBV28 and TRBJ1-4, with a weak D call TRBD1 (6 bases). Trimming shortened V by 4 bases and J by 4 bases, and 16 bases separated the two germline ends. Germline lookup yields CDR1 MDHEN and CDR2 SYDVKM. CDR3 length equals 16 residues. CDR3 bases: TGTGCCAGCAGTTGGGCAATTCAGGGGTTTAATGAAAAACTGTTTTTT. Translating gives CASSWAIQGFNEKLFF.

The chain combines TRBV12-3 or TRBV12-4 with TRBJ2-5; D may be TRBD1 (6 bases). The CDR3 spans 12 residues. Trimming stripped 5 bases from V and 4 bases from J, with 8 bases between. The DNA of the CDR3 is TGTGCCAGCAGTACAGGGCGAGAGACCCAGTACTTC. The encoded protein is CASSTGRETQYF.

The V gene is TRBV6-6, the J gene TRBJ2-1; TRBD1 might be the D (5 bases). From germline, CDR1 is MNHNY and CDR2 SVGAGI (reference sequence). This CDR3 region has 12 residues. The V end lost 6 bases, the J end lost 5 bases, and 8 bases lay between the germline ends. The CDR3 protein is CASRSRDNEQFF. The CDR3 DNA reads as TGTGCCAGCAGGTCCAGGGACAATGAGCAGTTCTTC.

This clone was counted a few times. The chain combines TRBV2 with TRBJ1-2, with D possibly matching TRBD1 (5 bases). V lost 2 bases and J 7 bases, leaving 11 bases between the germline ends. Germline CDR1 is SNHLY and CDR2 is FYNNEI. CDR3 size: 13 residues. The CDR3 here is CASSESRDSGYTF. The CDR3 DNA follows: TGTGCCAGCAGTGAAAGCAGGGATTCTGGCTACACCTTC.

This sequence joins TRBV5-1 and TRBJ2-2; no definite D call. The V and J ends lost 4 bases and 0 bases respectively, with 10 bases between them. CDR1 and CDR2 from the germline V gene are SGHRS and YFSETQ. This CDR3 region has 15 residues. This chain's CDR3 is CASSNSSANTGELFF. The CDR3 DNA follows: TGCGCCAGCAGCAACTCGTCCGCGAACACCGGGGAGCTGTTTTTT.

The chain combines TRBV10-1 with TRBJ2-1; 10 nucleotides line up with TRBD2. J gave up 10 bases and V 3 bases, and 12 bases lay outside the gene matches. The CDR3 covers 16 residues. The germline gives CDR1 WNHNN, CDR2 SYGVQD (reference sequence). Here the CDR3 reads CASSDEGSGGHGEQFF. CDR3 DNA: TGCGCCAGCAGTGATGAGGGTAGCGGGGGGCATGGGGAGCAGTTCTTC.

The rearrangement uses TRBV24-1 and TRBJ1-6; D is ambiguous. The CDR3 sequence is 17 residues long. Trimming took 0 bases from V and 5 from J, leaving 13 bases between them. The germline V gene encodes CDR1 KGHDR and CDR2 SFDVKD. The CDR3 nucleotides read TGTGCCACCAGTGATTTGTCCCACCGGGGAGATAATTCACCCCTCCACTTT. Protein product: CATSDLSHRGDNSPLHF.

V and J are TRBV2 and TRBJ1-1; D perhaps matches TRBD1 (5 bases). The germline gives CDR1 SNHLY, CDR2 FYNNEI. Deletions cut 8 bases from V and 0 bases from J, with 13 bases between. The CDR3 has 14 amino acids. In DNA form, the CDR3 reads TGTGCCAGCGGGGCAGGAAACATGAACACTGAAGCTTTCTTT. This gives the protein CASGAGNMNTEAFF.

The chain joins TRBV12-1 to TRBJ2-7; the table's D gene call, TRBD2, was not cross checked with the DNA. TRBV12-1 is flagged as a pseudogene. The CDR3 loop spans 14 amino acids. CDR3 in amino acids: CASSFDSFSYEQYV. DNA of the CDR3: TGTGCCAGCAGCTTTGATAGCTTCTCCTACGAGCAGTACGTC.

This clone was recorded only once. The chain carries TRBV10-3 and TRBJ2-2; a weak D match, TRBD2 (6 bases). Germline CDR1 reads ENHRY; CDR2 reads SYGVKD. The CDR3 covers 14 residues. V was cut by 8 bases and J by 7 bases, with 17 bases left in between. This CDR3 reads CAISGGSGYGELFF. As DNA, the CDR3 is TGTGCCATCTCTGGGGGGTCGGGGTACGGGGAGCTGTTTTTT.

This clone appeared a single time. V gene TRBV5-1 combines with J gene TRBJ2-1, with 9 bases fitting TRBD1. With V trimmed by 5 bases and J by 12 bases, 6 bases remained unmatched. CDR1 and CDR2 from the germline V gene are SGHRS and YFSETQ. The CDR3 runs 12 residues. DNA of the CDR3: TGCGCCAGCAGTCAGGGACAGGGTAGGCAGTTCTTC. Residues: CASSQGQGRQFF.

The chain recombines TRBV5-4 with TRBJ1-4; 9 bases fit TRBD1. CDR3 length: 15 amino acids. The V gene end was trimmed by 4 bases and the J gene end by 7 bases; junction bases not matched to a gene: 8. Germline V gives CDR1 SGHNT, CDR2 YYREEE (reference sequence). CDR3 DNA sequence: TGTGCCAGCAGCCTACTACAGGGGGCGGGTGAAAAACTGTTTTTT. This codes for CASSLLQGAGEKLFF.